Presented here are 11 T cell receptor beta chains from one specimen sequenced in a study of spatial heterogeneity in lung cancer. Time point described: blood at routine non-recurrence follow-up after resection. TCRdb independently ran MiXCR on the 5' RACE reads; one entry per CDR3 protein. The sample lists about 70,000 distinct CDR3 sequences, 7.5% to 10% occurring once. The specimen comprised PBMCs, sampled at follow-up. The origin of the receptors is a female donor with early-stage non-small cell lung cancer.

This clonotype was recorded at least ten times. The chain is built from TRBV20-1 and TRBJ2-3, with 11 bases fitting TRBD1. Germline V lookup: CDR1 DFQATT, CDR2 SNEGSKA (reference sequence). This CDR3 is built from 14 residues. The V gene end was trimmed by 3 bases and the J gene end by 5 bases; junction bases not matched to a gene: 4. The CDR3 protein is CSARAGTGGDTQYF. Here the CDR3 DNA reads TGCAGTGCTAGGGCCGGGACAGGGGGAGATACGCAGTATTTT.

This clonotype was seen repeatedly, ten times or more. The rearrangement links TRBV7-8 to TRBJ1-2; TRBD1 matches 7 bases. The CDR3 runs to 16 residues. V gave up 5 bases and J gave up 3 bases; unmatched junction bases: 12. Germline V CDR1 and CDR2: SGHVS, FQNEAQ. For the CDR3, the DNA is TGTGCCAGCAGCCAAAAAACAGGGGAACGGGACTATGGCTACACCTTC. This translates into CASSQKTGERDYGYTF.

This clonotype has a count of ten or more. The chain is built from TRBV20-1 and TRBJ2-3; 8 bases are a match to TRBD2. Germline V gene lookup returns CDR1 DFQATT and CDR2 SNEGSKA (reference sequence). This CDR3 region has 15 residues. Germline trimming cut 8 bases from V and 0 bases from J; bases unmatched to any gene: 10. Here the CDR3 reads CSFLEASGSTDTQYF. CDR3 DNA: TGCAGTTTCCTAGAGGCTAGCGGGAGCACAGATACGCAGTATTTT.

This clonotype came up many times. This rearrangement joins TRBV7-3 to TRBJ2-3; TRBD2 matches 13 bases. The germline CDR1 and CDR2 sequences are SGHTA and FQGTGA. The V segment lost 5 bases and the J segment 6 bases; nucleotides outside the gene matches: 11. The CDR3 is made up of 17 amino acids. As DNA, the CDR3 is TGTGCCAGCAGCCTTACTAGCGGGAGGGCCGGTCGCGATACGCAGTATTTT. Its protein product is CASSLTSGRAGRDTQYF.

This sequence joins TRBV19 and TRBJ1-1; tentatively, D is TRBD1 (6 bases). Between the trimmed V and J ends, which lost 3 bases and 4 bases, there was a span of 12 bases. Germline V lookup: CDR1 LNHDA, CDR2 SQIVND (reference sequence). The CDR3 is made up of 14 amino acids. For the CDR3, the DNA is TGTGCCAGTAGTATTGGGACCAGGGGCACTGAAGCTTTCTTT. Its protein is CASSIGTRGTEAFF.

There are many counts of this clonotype. The J gene is TRBJ1-1, the V gene TRBV29-1; 7 bases line up with TRBD1. The CDR3 spans 13 residues. In germline, CDR1 is SQVTM, CDR2 ANQGSEA. Trimming cost V 7 bases and J 5 bases; bases outside gene matches: 10. The DNA for the CDR3 is TGCAGCGCGGACCGACAGGGTGGAACTGAAGCTTTCTTT. It translates to CSADRQGGTEAFF.

This clonotype was counted ten times or more. The gene calls are TRBV5-1 and TRBJ1-1; D is uncertain. The CDR3 is 13 residues long. The V and J ends lost 0 bases and 1 base respectively, with 4 bases between them. Per the germline V gene, CDR1 is SGHRS and CDR2 is YFSETQ. The CDR3 DNA follows: TGCGCCAGCAGCTTGGACCCGAACACTGAAGCTTTCTTT. Protein product: CASSLDPNTEAFF.

This clonotype was detected ten times or more. The chain employs TRBV2 and TRBJ2-7; weak D call: TRBD1 (6 bases). Looked up from germline, CDR1 is SNHLY and CDR2 is FYNNEI. This CDR3 spans 12 amino acids. Trimming shortened V by 6 bases and J by 4 bases, and 10 bases separated the two germline ends. This CDR3 is CASRLGQYEQYF. The CDR3 DNA is TGTGCCAGCAGGCTAGGACAGTACGAGCAGTACTTC. Together with reference TRBV2 and TRBJ2-7, the CDR3 gives the full variable domain: EPEVTQTPSHQVTQMGQEVILRCVPISNHLYFYWYRQILGQKVEFLVSFYNNEISEKSEIFDDQFSVERPDGSNFTLKIRSTKLEDSAMYFCASRLGQYEQYFGPGTRLTVT.

This clonotype was found many times. This chain links TRBV27 with TRBJ2-7; a possible D gene is TRBD1 (6 bases). Germline V gene data show CDR1 as MNHEY and CDR2 as SMNVEV (reference sequence). The CDR3 has 16 amino acids. Trimming stripped 2 bases from V and 2 bases from J, with 16 bases between. The CDR3 bases are TGTGCCAGCAGTTTAGGAAGGCAGGGGATGACCTACGAGCAGTACTTC. As protein: CASSLGRQGMTYEQYF.

In its sample, this clonotype was seen many times. The chain links TRBV5-1 to TRBJ2-1, with 9 bases matching TRBD2. The CDR3 consists of 16 residues. CDR1 and CDR2 (germline): SGHRS, YFSETQ. Trimming at V came to 2 bases and at J to 0 bases, leaving 3 bases not matched to a gene. The CDR3 protein is CASSFGGRASYNEQFF. The CDR3 DNA reads TGCGCCAGCAGCTTTGGCGGGAGGGCCTCCTACAATGAGCAGTTCTTC.

This clonotype was seen at least ten times. V gene TRBV3-1 combines with J gene TRBJ2-3, with D perhaps TRBD2 (5 bases). Per the germline V gene, CDR1 is LGHDT and CDR2 is YNNKEL (reference sequence). V was pared by 0 bases and J by 0 bases, with 10 bases between. This CDR3 region has 16 residues. CDR3 DNA sequence: TGTGCCAGCAGCCAAGATGGGAGAGGCAGCACAGATACGCAGTATTTT. This codes for CASSQDGRGSTDTQYF.